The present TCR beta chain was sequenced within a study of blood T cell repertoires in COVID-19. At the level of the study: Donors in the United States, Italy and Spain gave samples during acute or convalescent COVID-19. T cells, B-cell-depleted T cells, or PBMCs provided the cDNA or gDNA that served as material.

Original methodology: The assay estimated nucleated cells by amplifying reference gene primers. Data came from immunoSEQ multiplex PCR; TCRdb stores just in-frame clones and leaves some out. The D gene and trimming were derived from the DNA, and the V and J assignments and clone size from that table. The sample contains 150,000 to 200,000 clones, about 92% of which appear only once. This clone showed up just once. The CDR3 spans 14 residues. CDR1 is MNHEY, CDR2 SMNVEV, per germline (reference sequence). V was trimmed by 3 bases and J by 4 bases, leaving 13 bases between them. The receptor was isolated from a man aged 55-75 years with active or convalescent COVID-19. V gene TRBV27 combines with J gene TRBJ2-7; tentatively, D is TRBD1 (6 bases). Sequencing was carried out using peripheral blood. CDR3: CASSLTGLVYEQYF. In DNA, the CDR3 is TGTGCCAGCAGTTTGACAGGCCTCGTTTACGAGCAGTACTTC.